This T cell receptor beta chain was sequenced during a study of T cell repertoires in cytomegalovirus infection. The ends were cut back, 0 bases at V and 7 bases at J, with 16 bases in the middle. Germline V lookup: CDR1 SGHVT, CDR2 SQSDAQ. The CDR3 is 15 amino acids. Using its own MiXCR run on the reads, TCRdb lists one record per CDR3 protein. Here the sample spans 290,000 or so distinct CDR3 sequences, under 30% being singletons. The chain carries TRBV7-4 and TRBJ2-7; D unclear. The specimen was PBMCs. This TCR was sampled from a human donor in good health (CMV status not recorded). Some clones in this sample may be carry-over from other donors' samples. The CDR3 is CASSLAATGIWEQYF. The CDR3, as DNA: TGTGCCAGCAGCTTAGCGGCGACCGGCATTTGGGAGCAGTACTTC.